This T cell receptor (beta chain) was sequenced in a study of blood T cell repertoires in COVID-19. In the study overall: The United States, Italy and Spain supplied acute and convalescent COVID-19 samples. Sources were T cells, B-cell-depleted T cells, or PBMCs; the material itself was cDNA or gDNA.

The CDR3 covers 15 residues. Losses at the gene ends were 6 bases for V and 2 bases for J; bases not matched to a gene: 5. Germline lookup yields CDR1 MNHEY and CDR2 SMNVEV (reference sequence). Using immunoSEQ multiplex PCR, the repertoire was profiled, and TCRdb retains in-frame clones only, with some absent. The sample holds 86,000 or so clones; more than 75% are singletons and the top ten take 4.9%. V gene TRBV27 combines with J gene TRBJ1-5; 9 bases map to TRBD1. The TCR originated in a man over 45 with active or convalescent COVID-19. The sample was peripheral blood. CDR3 amino acids: CASRVGQGGNQPQHF. CDR3 coding DNA: TGTGCCAGCAGGGTGGGACAGGGAGGCAATCAGCCCCAGCATTTT.